This is a list of T cell receptor beta chains from one sample in a study of T cells in tumors after PD-1 blockade. Produced via immunoSEQ multiplex PCR; TCRdb's table is partial and in-frame only. The sample yields roughly 1,800 clones, just under 75% seen once. The source material was tumor tissue, sampled before anti-PD-1 treatment. These receptors were obtained from a human donor with basal cell carcinoma. Both conserved end residues are part of each CDR3. A D gene is named only where the DNA matches it firmly. Clone size is shown for a subset of rows, as once, few, many or a class of expanded clone.

>NA|TRBJ1-1|TRBV6-1|NA
TGTGCCAGCAGTGAATCGGGGGGGGACACTGAAGCTTTCTTT
CASSESGGDTEAFF
>NA|TRBJ1-5|TRBV6-1|TRBD1
TGTGCCAGCAGTGAAGGGCAGGGGGGGACGAATCAGCCCCAGCATTTT
CASSEGQGGTNQPQHF
>NA|TRBJ1-1|TRBV12-3/TRBV12-4|NA
TGTGCCAGCAGTTTAGGTAGGAACACTGAAGCTTTCTTT
CASSLGRNTEAFF
>NA|TRBJ2-2|TRBV5-5|TRBD2
TGTGCCAGCAGCACGGGACTAGCGGGGGGTCCGAACACCGGGGAGCTGTTTTTT
CASSTGLAGGPNTGELFF
>NA|TRBJ1-5|TRBV19|NA
TGTGCCAGTAGTATAACGGGGGGCAATCAGCCCCAGCATTTT
CASSITGGNQPQHF
>NA|TRBJ1-2|TRBV20-1|NA
TGCAGTGCTAGGATGGCCTATGGCTACACCTTC
CSARMAYGYTF
>few|TRBJ1-5|TRBV6-4|NA
TGTGCCAGCACCAGGGACACCGAATTGGGGAATCAGCCCCAGCATTTT
CASTRDTELGNQPQHF
>NA|TRBJ1-5|TRBV6-5|NA
TGTGCCAGCAGGACAGGCCTTAATCAGCCCCAGCATTTT
CASRTGLNQPQHF
>NA|TRBJ1-2|TRBV21-1|NA
TGTGCCAGCAGCCTTGGTCCGGGACAGGGGAACTATGGCTACACCTTC
CASSLGPGQGNYGYTF
>NA|TRBJ2-7|TRBV29-1|TRBD1
TGCAGCGTTTCTAAGGGGGCGACCTACGAGCAGTACTTC
CSVSKGATYEQYF
>NA|TRBJ1-1|TRBV5-1|NA
TGCGCCAGCAGCTTCCTCAGGGGGAACACTGAAGCTTTCTTT
CASSFLRGNTEAFF
>NA|TRBJ1-2|TRBV9|NA
TGTGCCAGCAGCACTTCCGGGACCGACGACTTGGCCTTC
CASSTSGTDDLAF
>NA|TRBJ2-1|TRBV6-4|NA
TGTGCCAGCAGTGACGCGTCTAGCTCTGAGCAGTTCTTC
CASSDASSSEQFF
>few|TRBJ2-3|TRBV3-1/TRBV3-2|NA
TGTGCCAGCAGAGCTAGCACAGATACGCAGTATTTT
CASRASTDTQYF
>NA|TRBJ2-1|TRBV5-1|TRBD2
TGCGCCAGCAGAAGGACTAGCGGGGGCCAGAACAATGAGCAGTTCTTC
CASRRTSGGQNNEQFF
>NA|TRBJ2-1|TRBV24-1|NA
TGTGCCACCAGTGATTTGGGGGCAGGGACGGCAAATGAGCAGTTCTTC
CATSDLGAGTANEQFF
>NA|TRBJ2-5|TRBV5-1|NA
TGCGCCAGCAGCCTGAACCTCGACAAAGCAGAGACCCAGTACTTC
CASSLNLDKAETQYF
>few|TRBJ2-1|TRBV10-1|NA
TGCGCCAGCAGTGACATCGGAACTGAGCAGTTCTTC
CASSDIGTEQFF
>few|TRBJ2-3|TRBV7-6|NA
TGTGCCAGCAGCTTAGTGAAGGGCCCCTCCGATACGCAGTATTTT
CASSLVKGPSDTQYF
>NA|TRBJ1-1|TRBV6-5|TRBD1
TGTGCCAGCAGTATAAGACAGGGGACTGAAGCTTTCTTT
CASSIRQGTEAFF
>NA|TRBJ1-1|TRBV29-1|TRBD1
TGCAGCGTTTGCGGACAGGGGGTCCCCACTGAAGCTTTCTTT
CSVCGQGVPTEAFF
>NA|TRBJ1-5|TRBV27|TRBD1
TGTGCCAGCAGAGAATATAGAGGACAGGGTGGATTGGGGCCCCAGCATTTT
CASREYRGQGGLGPQHF
>few|TRBJ2-7|TRBV21-1|NA
TGTGCCAGCAGCAAAGTGATGGACCTGTTATACGAGCAGTACTTC
CASSKVMDLLYEQYF
>NA|TRBJ2-3|TRBV6-6|NA
TGTGCCAGCAGTTGGGACAGCACAGATACGCAGTATTTT
CASSWDSTDTQYF
>few|TRBJ1-5|TRBV19|NA
TGTGCCAGTAGTACTCCCGGGTGGCAACAGCCCCAGCATTTT
CASSTPGWQQPQHF
>NA|TRBJ1-2|TRBV4-1|NA
TGCGCCAGCAGCCAAACATCGTTGGGGGGAATCGGCGATGGCTACACCTTC
CASSQTSLGGIGDGYTF
>few|TRBJ1-5|TRBV2|TRBD1
TGTGCCAGCAGTAAAGGACAGGGCCAAAATCAGCCCCAGCATTTT
CASSKGQGQNQPQHF
>NA|TRBJ2-2|TRBV5-1|NA
TGCGCCAGCAGCCGGATGGGGGTTGCGAACACCGGGGAGCTGTTTTTT
CASSRMGVANTGELFF
>NA|TRBJ2-5|TRBV15|TRBD1
TGTGCCACCAGCAGAGAGGAGACAGGGGGAGAGACCCAGTACTTC
CATSREETGGETQYF
>few|TRBJ2-5|TRBV5-6|NA
TGTGCCAGCAGCTTTGCCGGGGTTCAAGAGACCCAGTACTTC
CASSFAGVQETQYF
>few|TRBJ1-3|TRBV5-4|NA
TGTGCCAGCAGCTTTATACCCGATCCCTCTGGAAACACCATATATTTT
CASSFIPDPSGNTIYF
>few|TRBJ2-1|TRBV11-1|NA
TGTGCCAGCAGTAGTCGGGGCAGGAACAATGAGCAGTTCTTC
CASSSRGRNNEQFF
>NA|TRBJ2-1|TRBV19|TRBD1
TGTGCAAGCTCCGGAACAGGGGTCAATGAGCAGTTCTTC
CASSGTGVNEQFF
>NA|TRBJ1-1|TRBV28|NA
TGTGCCAGCAGTACTCCTTCAGGGAACACTGAAGCTTTCTTT
CASSTPSGNTEAFF
>NA|TRBJ2-5|TRBV3-1/TRBV3-2|NA
TGTGCCAGCAGCCCCGGGACTCAAGAGACCCAGTACTTC
CASSPGTQETQYF
>NA|TRBJ1-2|TRBV7-9|TRBD1
TGTGCCAGCAGTCCGGGGACAGGGAGAATCTATGGCTACACCTTC
CASSPGTGRIYGYTF
>NA|TRBJ1-5|TRBV24-1|NA
TGTGCCACCAGTCCGTCCGAGGTCGGCAATCAGCCCCAGCATTTT
CATSPSEVGNQPQHF
>NA|TRBJ2-6|TRBV7-8|NA
TGTGCCAGCAGCTTAGCAGGAGTTGATCTATCTGGGGCCAACGTCCTGACTTTC
CASSLAGVDLSGANVLTF
>NA|TRBJ1-3|TRBV6-6|NA
TGTGCCAGCAGTCCGTCCCCAGACACGACATCTGGAAACACCATATATTTT
CASSPSPDTTSGNTIYF